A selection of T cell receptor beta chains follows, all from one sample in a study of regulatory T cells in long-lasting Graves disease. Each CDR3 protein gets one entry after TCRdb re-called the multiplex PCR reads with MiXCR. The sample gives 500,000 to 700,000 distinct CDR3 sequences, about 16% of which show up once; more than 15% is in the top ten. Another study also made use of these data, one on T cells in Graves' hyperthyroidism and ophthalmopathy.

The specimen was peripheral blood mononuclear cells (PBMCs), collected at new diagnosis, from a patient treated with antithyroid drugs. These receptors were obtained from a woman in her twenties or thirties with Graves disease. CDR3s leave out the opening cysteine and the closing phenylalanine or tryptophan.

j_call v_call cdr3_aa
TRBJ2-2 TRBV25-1 ASTVGTANTGELF
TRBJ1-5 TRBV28 ASSYPGRVFPQH
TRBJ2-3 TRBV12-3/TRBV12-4 ASSLRLAGPTDTQY
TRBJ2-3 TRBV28 ASSPGGRAGDTQY
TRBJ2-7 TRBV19 ASSTLGVVSSYEQY
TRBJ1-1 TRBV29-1 SVKGSGQQNTEAF
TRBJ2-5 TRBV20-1 SARRPGTQETQY
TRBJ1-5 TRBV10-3 AISESLYQDRGQPQH
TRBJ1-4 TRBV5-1 ASSVTGAPNEKLF
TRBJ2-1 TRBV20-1 SASRGSSYNEQF
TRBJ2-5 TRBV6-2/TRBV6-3 ASSEVRALWETQY
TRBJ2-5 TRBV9 ASSPAVGGRGETQY
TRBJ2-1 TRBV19 ASSIGGRLAF
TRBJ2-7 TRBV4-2 ASSQVGAGGDEQY
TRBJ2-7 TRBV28 ASSYLGDRGQEQY
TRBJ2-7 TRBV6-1 ASSGQLLAGDYEQY
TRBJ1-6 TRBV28 ASSLFTGGISPLH
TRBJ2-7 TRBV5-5 ASSLGHDRDYEQY
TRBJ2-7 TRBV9 ASSPRDISEQY
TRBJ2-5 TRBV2 ASSEGNRAETQY
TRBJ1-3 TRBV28 ASSLVTTGNTIY
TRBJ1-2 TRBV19 ASSMQANYGYT
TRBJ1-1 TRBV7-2 ASSPQQGAEAF
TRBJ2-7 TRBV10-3 AISHNSYEQY
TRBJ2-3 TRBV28 ASSPLPLAGGSTDTQY
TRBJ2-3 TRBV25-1 ASSAVGGTDTQY
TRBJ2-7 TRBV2 ASSYIGASGIYEQY
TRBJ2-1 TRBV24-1 ATSDPGGNEQF
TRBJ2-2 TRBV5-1 ASSLGLARNTGELF
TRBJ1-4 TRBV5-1 ASSLVSGEKLF
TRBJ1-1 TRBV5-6 ASSLALSEAF
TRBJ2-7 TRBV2 ASSPDRILTYEQY
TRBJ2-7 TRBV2 ASSSGYLTYEQY
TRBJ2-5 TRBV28 ASSSLGRAEETQY
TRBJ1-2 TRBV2 ASSEGQGGSYGYT
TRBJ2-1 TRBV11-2 ASSSGTGAYNEQF
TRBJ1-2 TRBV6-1 ASIEGQGASGYT
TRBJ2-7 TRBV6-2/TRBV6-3 ASSYLWTGAEQY
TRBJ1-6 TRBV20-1 SAAITGGSSPLH
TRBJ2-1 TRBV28 ASRGTSGRGIYNEQF
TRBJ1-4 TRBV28 ASREGGTTNEKLF
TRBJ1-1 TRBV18 ASKAGRNTEAF
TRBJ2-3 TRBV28 ASSLLTTSGTDTQY
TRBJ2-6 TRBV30 AWSESGANVLT
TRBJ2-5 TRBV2 ASSRTSGQETQY
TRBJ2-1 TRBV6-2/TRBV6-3 ASSSPDRRQF
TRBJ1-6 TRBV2 ASVQGVNSPLH
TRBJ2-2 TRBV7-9 ASSLGRGELF
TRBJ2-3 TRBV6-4 ASSPGLAGGLDTQY
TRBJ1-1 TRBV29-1 SVEELTGVGAF
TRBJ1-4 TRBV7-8 AWAAGRNEKLF
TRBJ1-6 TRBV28 ASSLIDLSNSPLH